What follows is one T cell receptor (beta chain) and its context. Its target is unknown. This entry comes from a study of shared clonotypes between healthy human individuals. Evenly divided among several immunoSEQ plates was the genomic DNA of each subset. Original processing methods: Junction-only sequences without quality scores were provided by ImmunoSEQ, so filtering was different. Method: immunoSEQ multiplex PCR; TCRdb's copy keeps in-frame clones and lacks some. Clone size and the V and J calls come from that table; the DNA yielded D and trimming. This sample has 2 million to 2.5 million clones, with 95% found just once. Whole-study findings and limits: When naive CD4 clonotypes were compared across several donors, 4% to 5.5% were shared.

The CDR3 is made up of 16 amino acids. V shed 2 bases, J shed 3 bases, and the junction held 7 bases outside the gene matches. The germline V gene encodes CDR1 SGHNT and CDR2 YYREEE (reference sequence). Sequencing used naive CD4+ T cells sorted from blood. The subset is: CD45RA+ positively selected. The source is a man aged 18 to 35 in good health. The rearrangement uses TRBV5-4 and TRBJ2-2; 7 bases line up with TRBD1. CDR3 in DNA: TGTGCCAGCAGCTTAGGGGGCGTCGGATACACCGGGGAGCTGTTTTTT. Residues: CASSLGGVGYTGELFF.